This TCR beta chain was recorded in a study of neurological immune-mediated disorders. General study findings and limits: None of the CDR3 amino acid sequences of expanded clones recurred across subjects, suggesting private repertoires in all groups.

The CDR3 length is 14 residues. V was clipped by 4 bases and J by 4 bases; unmatched bases: 6. Per the germline V gene, CDR1 is SGHRS and CDR2 is YFSETQ. Time point here: longitudinal time-point 2. Ten or more counts support this clonotype. Its target is not known. With 10-nucleotide random UMIs, 5'RACE was used to make the cDNA. TCRdb re-called the 5' RACE reads through MiXCR, storing one row per CDR3 protein. Counted here are 65,000 to 95,000 distinct CDR3 sequences, around 6% occurring once; the ten biggest clones make up over 6.5%. The sequenced material came from PBMCs. This TCR was recovered from an older woman with multiple sclerosis. The chain couples TRBV5-1 to TRBJ2-7, with 9 bases identical to TRBD1. The CDR3 nucleotides are TGCGCCAGCAGCCCGGCGACAGGGGGATACGAGCAGTACTTC. It specifies CASSPATGGYEQYF.